The rows below give T cell receptor beta chains drawn from one sample of a study of cytomegalovirus exposure and HLA in healthy donors. The assay was immunoSEQ multiplex PCR, and TCRdb's table has in-frame clones only and misses some. The sample lists approximately 260,000 clones; 84% were seen once. Source material: PBMCs. These receptors all stem from a woman between 40 and 50 years old in good health and CMV-seropositive. The conserved cysteine and the conserved F or W are not part of the CDR3 here. Some rows mark clone size as missing; the rest say once, few, many or name a class of expanded clone.

TRBV10-3 - 15 AISESGVSATTDTQY
TRBV30 - 12 AWSVRGGGQPQH
TRBV30 - 14 AWSPSRGGIGNTIY
TRBV6-5 - 12 ASSWTGTGGEQY
TRBV28 - 14 ASSSGTSGTRETQY
TRBV20-1 once 9 SETGPETQY
TRBV13 - 12 ASSPRAGSYEQY
TRBV4-2 - 15 ASSHVPGQPYYNEQF
TRBV11-2 - 12 ASSFRQSTGELF
TRBV4-1 - 12 ASSQDRWNTEAF
TRBV2 - 11 ASSQGLNTEAF
TRBV27 - 14 ASSLYGGGPPYEQY
TRBV10-1 - 13 ASSDLAGEGETQY
TRBV7-9 - 12 ASSSPGFNYGYT
TRBV28 - 12 ASRTDPSTDTQY
TRBV29-1 once 11 SVVDRPNYGYT
TRBV6-5 - 14 ASSYGGQTLPYEQY
TRBV9 few 12 ASSVGRATETQY
TRBV10-3 - 11 AISSQRGGEAF
TRBV4-1 - 12 ASIPAELTEKLF
TRBV5-4 once 15 ASSPLGGPQGMAPLH
TRBV9 - 14 ASSVSPGQGQDTQY
TRBV28 - 13 ASSNPGQGNSPLH
TRBV27 - 14 ASRLAGAGYTGELF
TRBV30 - 10 ACTTGNGEAF
TRBV10-1 - 13 ASWIAGGPYNEQF
TRBV27 - 17 ASSLGVGKMAGGRNEQF